Shown below are 22 T cell receptor beta chains from a single sample sequenced in a study of cytomegalovirus exposure and HLA in healthy donors. Primers: 60 Vbeta forward and 13 Jbeta reverse. Sequencing was performed with immunoSEQ multiplex PCR; in TCRdb, only in-frame clones are kept and a portion is missing. There are about 100,000 clones in the sample; around 80% occur only once, and roughly 0.71% lies in the top ten. Material for sequencing was PBMCs. Receptor source: a woman aged 60 to 75 in good health and CMV-seronegative.

V and J are TRBV5-4 and TRBJ2-3; 9 bases match TRBD2. Germline V gene sequence: CDR1 SGHNT, CDR2 YYREEE (reference sequence). Trimming at V came to 1 base and at J to 8 bases, leaving 11 bases not matched to a gene. The CDR3 covers 16 residues. CDR3 amino acids: CASSLRPGTSFGTQYF. As DNA, the CDR3 is TGTGCCAGCAGCTTGCGGCCAGGGACTAGCTTTGGTACGCAGTATTTT.

The genes are TRBV1 and TRBJ1-2; TRBD1 reflects the table's D call only, with no check against the DNA. TRBV1 is described as a pseudogene. The CDR3 covers 14 residues. The CDR3 reads CTSSQAGGTYGYTF. In DNA form, the CDR3 reads TGCACCAGCAGCCAAGCAGGGGGAACCTATGGCTACACCTTC.

This sequence joins TRBV5-5 and TRBJ2-1, with a possible D match to TRBD2 (5 bases). The V and J ends lost 2 bases and 8 bases respectively, with 8 bases between them. CDR1 is SGHKS, CDR2 YYEKEE, per germline (reference sequence). CDR3 length: 12 amino acids. The CDR3 sequence: CASSFFGDEQFF. The CDR3 bases are TGTGCCAGCAGCTTTTTCGGGGATGAGCAGTTCTTC.

This clone was counted once. This chain connects TRBV28 to TRBJ2-5; 8 bases match TRBD2. V was pared by 6 bases and J by 5 bases, with 14 bases of the junction left unmatched. CDR1 and CDR2 (germline): MDHEN, SYDVKM. This CDR3 is built from 16 residues. The DNA of the CDR3 is TGTGCCAGCAGACCAAGGGGACTAGGGGTGTGGGAGACCCAGTACTTC. Its protein is CASRPRGLGVWETQYF.

The chain joins TRBV18 to TRBJ2-1; 9 bases are shared with TRBD2. The CDR3 is 14 amino acids. V was clipped by 7 bases and J by 4 bases; unmatched bases: 5. CDR1 is KGHSH, CDR2 LQKENI, per germline. The DNA of the CDR3 is TGTGCCAGCTTAGCCAGCGGGGGGTACAATGAGCAGTTCTTC. Protein sequence: CASLASGGYNEQFF.

The rearrangement joins TRBV28 to TRBJ1-2; D call uncertain. The CDR3 extends over 15 amino acids. Germline values: CDR1 MDHEN, CDR2 SYDVKM. Trimming removed 5 bases at V and 3 bases at J, with 16 bases between. The CDR3 coding sequence is TGTGCCAGCAGTGCGAACAGCCCTCCCCACTATGGCTACACCTTC. It translates to CASSANSPPHYGYTF.

This clone has just one count. V and J are TRBV5-6 and TRBJ1-1, with D maybe TRBD1 (6 bases). V was pared by 4 bases and J by 1 base, with 11 bases between. The CDR3 covers 14 residues. Germline V lookup: CDR1 SGHDT, CDR2 YYEEEE. CDR3 region: CASSPTGRNTEAFF. The DNA of the CDR3 is TGTGCCAGCAGCCCCACAGGGAGGAACACTGAAGCTTTCTTT.

This clone appeared a single time. This chain joins TRBV5-1 and TRBJ1-2, with 7 bases that match TRBD1. Per the germline V gene, CDR1 is SGHRS and CDR2 is YFSETQ. J was trimmed by 6 bases and V by 1 base; bases with no gene match: 6. This CDR3 is built from 14 residues. The CDR3 here is CASSLTQGDHGYTF. The CDR3 DNA sequence: TGCGCCAGCAGCTTGACCCAGGGGGACCATGGCTACACCTTC.

The chain couples TRBV28 to TRBJ1-2; D is perhaps TRBD1 (5 bases). CDR1 and CDR2 (germline): MDHEN, SYDVKM. V gave up 3 bases and J gave up 2 bases, with 10 bases separating them. CDR3 length: 14 amino acids. CDR3 nucleotide sequence: TGTGCCAGCAGTTTGGGCCAGGGCAACTATGGCTACACCTTC. It is translated as CASSLGQGNYGYTF.

This clone was picked up a small number of times. V and J are TRBV27 and TRBJ2-4; TRBD2 is a possible D gene (7 bases). Per germline, CDR1 MNHEY and CDR2 SMNVEV (reference sequence). CDR3 length: 17 residues. V was trimmed by 6 bases and J by 1 base, leaving 19 bases between them. CDR3 sequence (DNA): TGTGCCAGCAGCGCCGGGGCGGGGGCAGGGGCCAAAAACATTCAGTACTTC. Protein: CASSAGAGAGAKNIQYF.

This clone occurred once. The chain recombines TRBV29-1 with TRBJ2-2; D perhaps matches TRBD2 (6 bases). The CDR3 is 15 amino acids. Per germline, CDR1 SQVTM and CDR2 ANQGSEA. The V and J ends lost 3 bases and 0 bases respectively, with 11 bases between them. CDR3 protein: CSVDTRDSNTGELFF. CDR3 sequence (DNA): TGCAGCGTTGATACCAGGGACTCGAACACCGGGGAGCTGTTTTTT.

The rearrangement joins TRBV5-1 to TRBJ2-3, with D possibly TRBD2 on 7 matching bases. The V gene lost 4 bases and the J gene lost 6 bases, with 21 bases spanning the gap. CDR1 and CDR2 from the germline V gene are SGHRS and YFSETQ. CDR3 length equals 16 residues. The CDR3 here is CASSTQGTTHTDTQYF. CDR3 nucleotide sequence: TGCGCCAGCAGCACCCAGGGGACTACGCACACGGATACGCAGTATTTT.

This clone was recorded only once. The chain employs TRBV7-8 and TRBJ1-3; D perhaps matches TRBD1 (6 bases). V was trimmed by 5 bases and J by 2 bases, leaving 13 bases between them. This CDR3 is built from 15 residues. Germline CDR1 reads SGHVS; CDR2 reads FQNEAQ. The CDR3 nucleotides read TGTGCCAGCAGCGCCCGGGGGGCCACTGGAAACACCATATATTTT. Translated: CASSARGATGNTIYF.

This clone has more than one count but fewer than ten. The V and J genes are TRBV27 and TRBJ2-1; 7 bases are shared with TRBD1. CDR1 MNHEY and CDR2 SMNVEV come from the germline V gene (reference sequence). Losses at the gene ends were 3 bases for V and 3 bases for J; bases not matched to a gene: 5. CDR3 length: 15 amino acids. CDR3 protein: CASSFSRTGYNEQFF. In DNA form, the CDR3 reads TGTGCCAGCAGTTTTAGTCGGACAGGCTACAATGAGCAGTTCTTC.

The V call is TRBV7-2, the J call TRBJ2-3; 8 bases agree with TRBD2. This CDR3 region has 15 residues. V lost 1 base, J lost 5 bases, and 5 bases stayed unmatched. The germline V gene encodes CDR1 SGHTA and CDR2 FQGNSA. CDR3 sequence: CASSLVPGGVDTQYF. The CDR3 DNA sequence: TGTGCCAGCAGCTTAGTCCCCGGGGGGGTAGATACGCAGTATTTT. The whole variable domain, remainder taken from reference TRBV7-2 and TRBJ2-3, is GAGVSQSPSNKVTEKGKDVELRCDPISGHTALYWYRQSLGQGLEFLIYFQGNSAPDKSGLPSDRFSAERTGGSVSTLTIQRTQQEDSAVYLCASSLVPGGVDTQYFGPGTRLTVL.

V usage is TRBV25-1 and J usage is TRBJ2-5, with D tentatively TRBD1 (6 bases). The V end lost 4 bases, the J end lost 2 bases, and 11 bases lay between the germline ends. The CDR3 is made up of 14 amino acids. Germline V gene sequence: CDR1 MGHDK, CDR2 SYGVNS. DNA for the CDR3: TGTGCCAGCAGTGCACAGGGTGGACAAGAGACCCAGTACTTC. It specifies CASSAQGGQETQYF.

V is TRBV15 and J is TRBJ1-1; TRBD1 matches 9 bases. Germline V gene sequence: CDR1 LNHNV, CDR2 YYDKDF (reference sequence). The CDR3 contains 15 residues. The trim removed 2 bases at V and 6 bases at J, leaving 7 bases unmatched. The CDR3 DNA is TGTGCCACCAGCAGACCGGGACAGGGTAGTGCTGAAGCTTTCTTT. As protein: CATSRPGQGSAEAFF.

This clone is a singleton in its sample. The chain carries TRBV23-1 and TRBJ1-2; no clear D gene. TRBV23-1 is reported as an ORF; its role is uncertain. The CDR3 is made up of 13 amino acids. Trimming left V 0 bases short and J 8 bases short, with 10 bases between. CDR3 DNA sequence: TGCGCCAGCAGTCAATCTAATATCGGGGGCTACACCTTC. Translated, it gives CASSQSNIGGYTF.

In this sample, this clone turned up once. The chain links TRBV25-1 to TRBJ1-1, with unresolved D. Germline V CDR1 and CDR2: MGHDK, SYGVNS. CDR3 size: 14 residues. The V end was cut by 3 bases, the J end by 6 bases, with 14 bases between. In nucleotides, the CDR3 is TGTGCCAGCAGTGATTGGGGAAGGGAGGCTGAAGCTTTCTTT. Residues: CASSDWGREAEAFF.

The chain has TRBV7-2 and TRBJ2-1; 7 bases are shared with TRBD1. Trimming removed 4 bases from V and 0 bases from J; junction bases left unmatched: 15. There are 19 residues in the CDR3. Germline V gene data show CDR1 as SGHTA and CDR2 as FQGNSA. The CDR3 region is CASSSLGQTTTLSYNEQFF. CDR3 sequence (DNA): TGTGCCAGCAGCTCATTGGGACAGACCACCACACTCTCCTACAATGAGCAGTTCTTC.

The V call is TRBV5-6, the J call TRBJ2-7, with 10 bases aligning to TRBD1. Germline V lookup: CDR1 SGHDT, CDR2 YYEEEE. The CDR3 consists of 17 residues. Trimming cost V 1 base and J 4 bases; bases outside gene matches: 11. CDR3 nucleotide sequence: TGTGCCAGCAGCTTGTTGGGGGCCCGGGACAGGGGATACGAGCAGTACTTC. This translates into CASSLLGARDRGYEQYF.

The chain links TRBV7-9 to TRBJ1-2; 10 nucleotides match TRBD1. CDR3 length: 16 residues. Losses at the gene ends were 1 base for V and 5 bases for J; bases not matched to a gene: 7. CDR1 and CDR2 from the germline V gene are SEHNR and FQNEAQ (reference sequence). The CDR3 nucleotides read TGTGCCAGCAGCTTAGGACTACCGGGACAGGGGTATGGCTACACCTTC. Encoded protein: CASSLGLPGQGYGYTF.